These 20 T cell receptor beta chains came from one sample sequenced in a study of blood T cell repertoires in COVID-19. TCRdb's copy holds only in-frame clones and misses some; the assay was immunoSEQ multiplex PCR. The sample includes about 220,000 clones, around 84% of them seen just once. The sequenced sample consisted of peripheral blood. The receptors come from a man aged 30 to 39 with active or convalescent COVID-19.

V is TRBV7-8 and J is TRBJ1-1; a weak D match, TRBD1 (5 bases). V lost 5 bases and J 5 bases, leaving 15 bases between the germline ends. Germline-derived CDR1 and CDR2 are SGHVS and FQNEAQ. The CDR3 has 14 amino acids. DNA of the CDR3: TGTGCCAGCAGCAAAGGAGGGGTAGGAACTGAAGCTTTCTTT. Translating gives CASSKGGVGTEAFF. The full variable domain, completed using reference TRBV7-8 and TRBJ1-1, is GAGVSQSPRYKVAKRGQDVALRCDPISGHVSLFWYQQALGQGPEFLTYFQNEAQLDKSGLPSDRFFAERPEGSVSTLKIQRTQQEDSAVYLCASSKGGVGTEAFFGQGTRLTVV.

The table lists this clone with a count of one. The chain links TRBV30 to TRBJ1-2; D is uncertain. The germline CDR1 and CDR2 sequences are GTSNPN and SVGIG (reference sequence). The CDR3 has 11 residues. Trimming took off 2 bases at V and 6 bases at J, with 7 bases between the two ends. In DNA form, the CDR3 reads TGTGCCTGGAGTAAACTGAATGGCTACACCTTC. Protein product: CAWSKLNGYTF.

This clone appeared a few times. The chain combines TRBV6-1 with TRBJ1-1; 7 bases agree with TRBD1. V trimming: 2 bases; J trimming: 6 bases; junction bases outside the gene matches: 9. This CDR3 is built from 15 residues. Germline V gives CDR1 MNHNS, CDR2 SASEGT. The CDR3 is CASSETTGSRAEAFF. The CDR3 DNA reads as TGTGCCAGCAGTGAAACGACAGGGTCTCGCGCTGAAGCTTTCTTT.

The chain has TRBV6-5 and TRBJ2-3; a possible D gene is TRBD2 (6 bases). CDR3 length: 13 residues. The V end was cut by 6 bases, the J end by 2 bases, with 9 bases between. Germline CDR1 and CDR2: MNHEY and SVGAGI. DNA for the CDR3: TGTGCCAGCAGATGGGACTCCACAGATACGCAGTATTTT. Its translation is CASRWDSTDTQYF.

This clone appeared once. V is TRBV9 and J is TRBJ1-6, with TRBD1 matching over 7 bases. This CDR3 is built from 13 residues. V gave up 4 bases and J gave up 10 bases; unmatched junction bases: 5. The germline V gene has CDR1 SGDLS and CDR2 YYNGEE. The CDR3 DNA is TGTGCCAGCAGCCTCGACAGGGAATCACCCCTCCACTTT. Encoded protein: CASSLDRESPLHF.

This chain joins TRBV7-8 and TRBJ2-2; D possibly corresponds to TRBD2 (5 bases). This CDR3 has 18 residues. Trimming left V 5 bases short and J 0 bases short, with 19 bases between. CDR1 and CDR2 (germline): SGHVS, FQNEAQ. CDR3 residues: CASSPTTQRGSNTGELFF. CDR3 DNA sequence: TGTGCCAGCAGCCCCACGACCCAAAGAGGGTCGAACACCGGGGAGCTGTTTTTT. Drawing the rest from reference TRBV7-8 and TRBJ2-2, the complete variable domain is GAGVSQSPRYKVAKRGQDVALRCDPISGHVSLFWYQQALGQGPEFLTYFQNEAQLDKSGLPSDRFFAERPEGSVSTLKIQRTQQEDSAVYLCASSPTTQRGSNTGELFFGEGSRLTVL.

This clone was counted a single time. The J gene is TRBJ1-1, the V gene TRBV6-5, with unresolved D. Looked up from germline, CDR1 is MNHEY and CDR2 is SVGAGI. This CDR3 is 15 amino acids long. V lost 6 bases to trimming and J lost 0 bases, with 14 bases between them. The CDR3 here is CASSPEARVNTEAFF. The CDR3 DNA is TGTGCCAGCAGCCCCGAGGCCCGTGTGAACACTGAAGCTTTCTTT.

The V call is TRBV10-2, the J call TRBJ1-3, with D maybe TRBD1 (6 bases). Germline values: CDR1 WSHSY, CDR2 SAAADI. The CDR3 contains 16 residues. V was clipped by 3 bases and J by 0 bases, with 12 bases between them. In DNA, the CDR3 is TGCGCCAGCAGTGACCAGGGGACGGTCTCTGGAAACACCATATATTTT. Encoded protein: CASSDQGTVSGNTIYF.

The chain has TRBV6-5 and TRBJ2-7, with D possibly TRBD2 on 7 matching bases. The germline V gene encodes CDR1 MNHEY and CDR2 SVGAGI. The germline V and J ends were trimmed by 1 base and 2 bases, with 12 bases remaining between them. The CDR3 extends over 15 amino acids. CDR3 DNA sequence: TGTGCCAGCAGTTACTACCGGGGGGCTACCTACGAGCAGTACTTC. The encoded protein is CASSYYRGATYEQYF.

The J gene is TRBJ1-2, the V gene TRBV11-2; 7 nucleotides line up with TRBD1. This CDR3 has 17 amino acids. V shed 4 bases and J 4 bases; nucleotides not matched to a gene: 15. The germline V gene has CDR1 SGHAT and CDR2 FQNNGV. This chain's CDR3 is CASSSRGQGLGSYGYTF. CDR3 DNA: TGTGCCAGCAGCTCGAGGGGGCAGGGCTTGGGGAGCTATGGCTACACCTTC.

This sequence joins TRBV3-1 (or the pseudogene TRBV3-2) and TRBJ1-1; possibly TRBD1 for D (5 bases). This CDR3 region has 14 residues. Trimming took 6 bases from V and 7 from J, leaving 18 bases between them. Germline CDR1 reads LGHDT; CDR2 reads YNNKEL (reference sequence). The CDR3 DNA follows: TGTGCCAGCAGGTCCGGGACGGACTATCTTGAAGCTTTCTTT. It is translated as CASRSGTDYLEAFF.

CDR3 DNA: TGTGCCAGCAGCTTGCAGGGGAGTATCTACGAGCAGTACTTC. The encoded protein is CASSLQGSIYEQYF. The J gene is TRBJ2-7, the V gene TRBV7-2; perhaps TRBD1 as D (6 bases). The CDR3 has 14 amino acids. Germline V gene sequence: CDR1 SGHTA, CDR2 FQGNSA. Trimming cost V 3 bases and J 3 bases, with 12 bases left between them.

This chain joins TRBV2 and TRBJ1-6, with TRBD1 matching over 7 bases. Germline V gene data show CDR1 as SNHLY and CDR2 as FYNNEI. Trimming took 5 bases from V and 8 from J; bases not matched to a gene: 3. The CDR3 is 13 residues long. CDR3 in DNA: TGTGCCAGCAGTAAGGGGGCGGATTCACCCCTCCACTTT. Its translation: CASSKGADSPLHF.

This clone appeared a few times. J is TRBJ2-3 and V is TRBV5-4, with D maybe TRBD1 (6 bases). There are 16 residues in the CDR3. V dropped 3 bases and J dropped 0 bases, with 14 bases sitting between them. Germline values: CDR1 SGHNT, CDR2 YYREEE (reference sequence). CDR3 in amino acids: CASSSFQGFSTDTQYF. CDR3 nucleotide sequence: TGTGCCAGCAGCTCTTTCCAGGGGTTTAGCACAGATACGCAGTATTTT.

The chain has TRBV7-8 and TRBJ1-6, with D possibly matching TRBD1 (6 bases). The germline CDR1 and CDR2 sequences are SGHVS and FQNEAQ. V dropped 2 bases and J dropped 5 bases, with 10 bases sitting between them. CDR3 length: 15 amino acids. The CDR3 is CASSLTRGNNSPLHF. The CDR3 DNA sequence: TGTGCCAGCAGCTTAACCAGGGGTAATAATTCACCCCTCCACTTT.

The CDR3 sequence is CASSLAGLAYEQYF. The CDR3, as DNA: TGTGCCAGCAGCTTGGCGGGACTAGCCTACGAGCAGTACTTC. The V and J genes are TRBV11-3 and TRBJ2-7; 8 bases line up with TRBD2. The CDR3 is 14 amino acids. Germline trimming cut 3 bases from V and 2 bases from J; bases unmatched to any gene: 3. Germline V gives CDR1 SGHNT, CDR2 YENEEA. Complete variable domain (other parts from reference TRBV11-3 and TRBJ2-7): EAGVVQSPRYKIIEKKQPVAFWCNPISGHNTLYWYLQNLGQGPELLIRYENEEAVDDSQLPKDRFSAERLKGVDSTLKIQPAELGDSAVYLCASSLAGLAYEQYFGPGTRLTVT.

This CDR3 is CASNGPTGWAFF. The CDR3 DNA reads TGTGCCAGCAACGGACCTACAGGGTGGGCTTTCTTT. V usage is TRBV2 and J usage is TRBJ1-1, with a tentative D call TRBD1 (6 bases). The CDR3 consists of 12 residues. V dropped 7 bases and J dropped 11 bases, with 17 bases sitting between them. Germline values: CDR1 SNHLY, CDR2 FYNNEI.

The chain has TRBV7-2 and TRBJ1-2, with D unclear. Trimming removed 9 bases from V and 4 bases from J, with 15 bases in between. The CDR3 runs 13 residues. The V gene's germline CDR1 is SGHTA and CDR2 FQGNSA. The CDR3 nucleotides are TGTGCCAGTACACCTGGAGGCATCTATGGCTACACCTTC. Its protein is CASTPGGIYGYTF.

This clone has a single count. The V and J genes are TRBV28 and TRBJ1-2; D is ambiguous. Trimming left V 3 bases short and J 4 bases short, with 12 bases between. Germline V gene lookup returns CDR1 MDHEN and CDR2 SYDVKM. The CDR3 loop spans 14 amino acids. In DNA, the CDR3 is TGTGCCAGCAGTTTGGCCCTTCGGGGCTATGGCTACACCTTC. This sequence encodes CASSLALRGYGYTF.

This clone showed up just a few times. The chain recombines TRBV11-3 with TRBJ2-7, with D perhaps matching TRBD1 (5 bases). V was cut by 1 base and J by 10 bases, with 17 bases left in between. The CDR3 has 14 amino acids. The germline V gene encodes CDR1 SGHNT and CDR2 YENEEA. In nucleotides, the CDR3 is TGTGCCAGCAGCTTAGGGGGCACAGGACCCTCTCAGTACTTC. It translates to CASSLGGTGPSQYF. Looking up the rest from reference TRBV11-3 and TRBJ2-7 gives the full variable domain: EAGVVQSPRYKIIEKKQPVAFWCNPISGHNTLYWYLQNLGQGPELLIRYENEEAVDDSQLPKDRFSAERLKGVDSTLKIQPAELGDSAVYLCASSLGGTGPSQYFGPGTRLTVT.